These T cell receptor beta chains were read from a single sample in a study of post-analysis software for immune sequencing data. TCRdb reprocessed the PCR reads via MiXCR and lists one record per CDR3 protein. Here the sample spans about 160,000 distinct CDR3 sequences, around 34% being singletons. The sample was blood, taken after autologous hematopoietic stem cell transplantation. All receptors come from a girl aged 10 to 17 with multiple sclerosis. Each CDR3 is given without its conserved first and last residue.

J gene,V gene,CDR3 protein
TRBJ1-5,TRBV4-1,ASSQRDRSNQPQH
TRBJ2-4,TRBV5-1,ASSRIPEAGLSLGAKNIQY
.,TRBV7-2,ASSFGRRAEDIQY
TRBJ1-2,TRBV20-1,SASGGRASGYT
TRBJ2-7,TRBV5-5,ASRSDRGEQY
TRBJ2-3,TRBV9,ASSPLIRDTQY
TRBJ2-1,TRBV6-1,ASSEYHEQF
TRBJ2-3,TRBV6-4,ASSEGGGLDTQY
TRBJ2-1,TRBV20-1,SARDWREGPNEQF
TRBJ2-5,TRBV7-6,ASSLELSDQGTRY
TRBJ2-3,TRBV6-2/TRBV6-3,ASSYVLAGALTDTQY